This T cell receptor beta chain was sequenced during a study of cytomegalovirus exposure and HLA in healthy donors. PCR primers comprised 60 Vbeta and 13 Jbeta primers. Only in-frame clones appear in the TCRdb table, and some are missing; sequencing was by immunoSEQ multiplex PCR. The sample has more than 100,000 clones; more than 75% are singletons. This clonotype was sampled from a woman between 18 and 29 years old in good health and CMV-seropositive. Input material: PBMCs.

The CDR3 DNA sequence: TGCGCCAGCAGCTTCCTTCCAGGCGGGGGGAAGGGGTACGAGCAGTACTTC. Protein sequence: CASSFLPGGGKGYEQYF. The genes are TRBV5-1 and TRBJ2-7; 8 bases map to TRBD2. V dropped 2 bases and J dropped 4; count of bases not matched to a gene: 14. The CDR3 has 17 amino acids. CDR1 and CDR2 (germline): SGHRS, YFSETQ.